Described below is a single T cell receptor beta chain sequence and its context. As yet, its antigen is unknown. This sample is part of a study of vaccination and CD4 T cells after COVID-19. The length of the CDR3 is 14 residues. V was clipped by 4 bases and J by 4 bases; unmatched bases: 6. Germline V gene data show CDR1 as LGHDT and CDR2 as YNNKEL (reference sequence). The treatment is: roughly 11-day PBMC culture with coronavirus spike peptide pools or control peptides (ViraFEST assay). The Oncomine TCR Beta short-read assay was applied to DNA of cultured CD4+ T cells. TCRdb recomputed calls from the PCR reads with MiXCR, one row per CDR3 protein. The sample lists tens of thousands of distinct CDR3 sequences, 58% occurring once.

The sequenced sample consisted of CD4+ T cells from blood, cultured in vitro. The chain recombines TRBV3-1 with TRBJ1-2; TRBD1 agrees at 7 bases. The origin of this receptor is a human donor who had recovered from COVID-19. CDR3 sequence reads: CASSLPGQSYGYTF. As DNA, the CDR3 is TGTGCCAGCAGCCTTCCGGGACAGAGCTATGGCTACACCTTC.